The 11 T cell receptor beta chains listed next were all sequenced from one sample in a study of T cells in Graves' hyperthyroidism and ophthalmopathy. TCR beta CDR3 region amplification was performed from RNA transcripts. With the HTBI primer set, the TCR CDR3 went through a first round of RT-PCR. TCRdb ran MiXCR on the multiplex PCR reads and lists one entry per CDR3 protein. The data contain 400,000 or so distinct CDR3 sequences, 13% to 15% of them singletons. The sequencing sample was made of blood. These receptors were obtained from a woman aged 25 to 39 with Graves' ophthalmopathy.

This clonotype was picked up many times. The J gene is TRBJ1-1, the V gene TRBV3-1; 9 bases fit TRBD1. Germline V gives CDR1 LGHDT, CDR2 YNNKEL (reference sequence). V was clipped by 4 bases and J by 4 bases; unmatched bases: 7. There are 15 residues in the CDR3. The CDR3 nucleotides are TGTGCCAGCAGCCGTAGACAGGGGGGCAGCACTGAAGCTTTCTTT. This encodes CASSRRQGGSTEAFF.

In this sample, this clonotype turned up a few times. The chain uses TRBV3-1 and TRBJ2-7, with 8 bases aligning to TRBD1. The V gene's germline CDR1 is LGHDT and CDR2 YNNKEL (reference sequence). V lost 5 bases and J lost 0; bases outside the gene matches: 6. This CDR3 has 15 residues. CDR3 DNA sequence: TGTGCCAGCAGCATAGGGACAGGTTTCTCCTACGAGCAGTACTTC. Its translation is CASSIGTGFSYEQYF.

Many counts were recorded for this clonotype. This chain connects TRBV28 to TRBJ1-4; D is unresolved. CDR1 and CDR2 from the germline V gene are MDHEN and SYDVKM. Trimming cost V 3 bases and J 0 bases, with 8 bases left between them. This CDR3 region has 15 residues. The CDR3 reads CASSLDPATNEKLFF. CDR3 bases: TGTGCCAGCAGTTTGGACCCGGCAACTAATGAAAAACTGTTTTTT. The variable domain in full, with the rest retrieved from reference TRBV28 and TRBJ1-4, is DVKVTQSSRYLVKRTGEKVFLECVQDMDHENMFWYRQDPGLGLRLIYFSYDVKMKEKGDIPEGYSVSREKKERFSLILESASTNQTSMYLCASSLDPATNEKLFFGSGTQLSVL.

Turning to this clonotype: A much larger clone lies a single base off, so this may be a read error. V and J are TRBV6-1 and TRBJ2-5; 8 nucleotides line up with TRBD1. After removal of 5 bases from V and 5 bases from J, the junction contained 13 bases not matched to a gene. The CDR3 runs 16 residues. The germline gives CDR1 MNHNS, CDR2 SASEGT. For the CDR3, the DNA is TGTGCCAGCAGTCCAGGGGGCTGGGCCGGCTCGGAGACCCAGTACTTC. Translation: CASSPGGWAGSETQYF.

This clonotype was detected ten times or more. The chain recombines TRBV18 with TRBJ2-5, with D possibly called TRBD1 or TRBD2 (6 bases each). This CDR3 is built from 15 residues. Germline V gives CDR1 KGHSH, CDR2 LQKENI. V lost 0 bases to trimming and J lost 5 bases, with 13 bases between them. The CDR3 DNA follows: TGTGCCAGCTCACCACCTAAGGGGGGTGAGGAGACCCAGTACTTC. It specifies CASSPPKGGEETQYF.

This clonotype was picked up a small number of times. The chain combines TRBV19 with TRBJ1-3; D is unresolved. This CDR3 has 14 residues. The germline CDR1 and CDR2 sequences are LNHDA and SQIVND (reference sequence). The V end was cut by 9 bases, the J end by 1 base, with 13 bases between. The CDR3, as DNA: TGTGCCAGCAGCCCCCGGCAGTCTGGAAACACCATATATTTT. Amino acids: CASSPRQSGNTIYF. Full variable domain (missing parts from reference TRBV19 and TRBJ1-3): DGGITQSPKYLFRKEGQNVTLSCEQNLNHDAMYWYRQDPGQGLRLIYYSQIVNDFQKGDIAEGYSVSREKKESFPLTVTSAQKNPTAFYLCASSPRQSGNTIYFGEGSWLTVV.

This clonotype was recorded at least ten times. The CDR3: CASSHLGLSGRSTDTQYF. In nucleotides, the CDR3 is TGTGCCAGCTCCCATTTGGGACTGTCTGGGCGTAGCACAGATACGCAGTATTTT. This chain uses TRBV18 with TRBJ2-3, with TRBD2 as a possible D gene (6 bases). CDR1 and CDR2 (germline): KGHSH, LQKENI. V lost 6 bases and J 0 bases, leaving 22 bases between the germline ends. This CDR3 spans 18 amino acids.

The table lists this clonotype with many counts. V is TRBV10-3 and J is TRBJ2-5, with 7 bases matching TRBD2. Germline assignment: CDR1 ENHRY and CDR2 SYGVKD. J gave up 5 bases and V 3 bases, and 6 bases lay outside the gene matches. CDR3 length equals 14 residues. The CDR3 sequence: CAISDRGSSETQYF. CDR3 nucleotides: TGTGCCATCAGTGATCGCGGGAGTTCCGAGACCCAGTACTTC.

This clonotype was found many times. This chain connects TRBV9 to TRBJ2-5, with D hard to call. This CDR3 region has 14 residues. The germline CDR1 and CDR2 sequences are SGDLS and YYNGEE. V was cut by 1 base and J by 2 bases, with 9 bases left in between. CDR3 DNA: TGTGCCAGCAGCGTACTGTCAGGACAAGAGACCCAGTACTTC. Protein sequence: CASSVLSGQETQYF.

This clonotype appeared many times. CDR3 coding DNA: TGCAGTGCCAGGGGGAGCTCCTACGAGCAGTACTTC. Protein sequence: CSARGSSYEQYF. V is TRBV20-1 and J is TRBJ2-7; 7 nucleotides align to TRBD1. Germline lookup yields CDR1 DFQATT and CDR2 SNEGSKA (reference sequence). V was pared by 6 bases and J by 0 bases, with 2 bases of the junction left unmatched. There are 12 residues in the CDR3.

In its sample, this clonotype was seen many times. This chain connects TRBV28 to TRBJ1-3; D is ambiguous. CDR1 and CDR2 (germline): MDHEN, SYDVKM. Between the trimmed V and J ends, which lost 6 bases and 4 bases, there was a span of 16 bases. The CDR3 covers 15 residues. The CDR3 DNA follows: TGTGCCAGCAGCCAGTCGCCGAAACACGGAAACACCATATATTTT. This encodes CASSQSPKHGNTIYF.